These 24 T cell receptor beta chains were all obtained from the same sample, sequenced in a study of T-cell reconstitution after alpha-beta-depleted transplantation in children. Unique molecular identifiers featured in how the TCRbeta library was prepared. One entry per CDR3 protein, called by TCRdb with MiXCR from the PCR reads. The sample has some 300,000 distinct CDR3 sequences, roughly 9.1% seen once. The input for sequencing was PBMCs, taken before TCRalphabeta/CD19-depleted stem cell transplant. Receptor source: a boy in the first two years of life with acute myeloid leukemia, due to receive a stem cell transplant.

This clonotype was recorded many times. This CDR3 reads CASSLGRDFYNEQFF. CDR3 nucleotides: TGTGCCAGCAGCTTAGGTAGGGACTTCTACAATGAGCAGTTCTTC. V usage is TRBV7-9 and J usage is TRBJ2-1; possible D gene TRBD2, 6 bases. The germline V gene has CDR1 SEHNR and CDR2 FQNEAQ (reference sequence). V shed 1 base and J shed 3 bases, with 10 bases lying between them. CDR3 size: 15 residues. Based on the CDR3 plus reference TRBV7-9 and TRBJ2-1, the full variable domain is DTGVSQNPRHKITKRGQNVTFRCDPISEHNRLYWYRQTLGQGPEFLTYFQNEAQLEKSRLLSDRFSAERPKGSFSTLEIQRTEQGDSAMYLCASSLGRDFYNEQFFGPGTRLTVL.

Details on this clonotype: This sequence may be a read error, since a much larger clone differs from it by one base. The rearrangement joins TRBV27 to TRBJ2-4; 7 bases are a match to TRBD1. Per germline, CDR1 MNHEY and CDR2 SMNVEV (reference sequence). There are 16 residues in the CDR3. Written as DNA, the CDR3 is TGTGCCAGCAGTTGGGGGACAGCTCTAGCCAAAAACATTCATTACTTC. Its translation is CASSWGTALAKNIHYF.

This clonotype came up many times. The genes are TRBV5-1 and TRBJ2-7, with TRBD1 matching over 7 bases. Germline CDR1 SGHRS, CDR2 YFSETQ. The CDR3 is 14 amino acids. Trimming removed 7 bases from V and 2 bases from J; junction bases left unmatched: 9. Here the CDR3 DNA reads TGCGCCAGCGCATTAAACAGGGGCGCCTACGAGCAGTACTTC. Amino acids: CASALNRGAYEQYF.

The chain is built from TRBV7-9 and TRBJ2-5, with 10 bases that match TRBD2. The ends lost 6 bases at V and 5 bases at J; junction bases unmatched: 9. The germline V gene has CDR1 SEHNR and CDR2 FQNEAQ (reference sequence). The CDR3 loop spans 15 amino acids. CDR3: CASRSLAGVGETQYF. CDR3 nucleotide sequence: TGTGCCAGCAGGTCTCTAGCGGGAGTCGGGGAGACCCAGTACTTC.

Only a few counts were recorded for this clonotype. The rearrangement joins TRBV20-1 to TRBJ2-1; 8 bases match TRBD1. With 1 base clipped from V and 2 bases from J, the junction kept 10 bases outside the gene matches. CDR1 and CDR2 from the germline V gene are DFQATT and SNEGSKA (reference sequence). The CDR3 is made up of 17 amino acids. CDR3 sequence reads: CSARGRGRTGPYNEQFF. For the CDR3, the DNA is TGCAGTGCTAGAGGTAGGGGGAGGACAGGGCCCTACAATGAGCAGTTCTTC.

The V call is TRBV7-9, the J call TRBJ1-5; D remains ambiguous. This CDR3 has 16 amino acids. V dropped 2 bases and J dropped 3 bases, with 14 bases sitting between them. Germline V gene lookup returns CDR1 SEHNR and CDR2 FQNEAQ (reference sequence). DNA for the CDR3: TGTGCCAGCAGCTTATCTTCGGGCCTCTTCAATCAGCCCCAGCATTTT. It codes for CASSLSSGLFNQPQHF.

The chain carries TRBV4-2 and TRBJ2-7, with 9 nucleotides matching TRBD1. CDR1 and CDR2 (germline): LGHNA, YNFKEQ. The CDR3 has 15 residues. With V trimmed by 10 bases and J by 3 bases, 13 bases remained unmatched. CDR3 DNA sequence: TGTGCCATGAGCCCTACTTCGACAGGGGGCTACGAGCAGTACTTC. It translates to CAMSPTSTGGYEQYF.

This clonotype was picked up many times. The chain is built from TRBV3-1 and TRBJ1-5; D is unclear. Trimming shortened V by 4 bases and J by 13 bases, and 14 bases separated the two germline ends. Looked up from germline, CDR1 is LGHDT and CDR2 is YNNKEL (reference sequence). The length of the CDR3 is 12 residues. CDR3 in DNA: TGTGCCAGCAGCCCCGGGATCACACAGCAGCATTTT. Translation: CASSPGITQQHF.

This clonotype occurred many times. CDR3 DNA: TGTGCCAGCAGTTACGGGACCGTGGGCGAAAAACTGTTTTTT. This gives the protein CASSYGTVGEKLFF. This chain joins TRBV6-5 and TRBJ1-4, with a tentative D call TRBD1 (5 bases). Between the trimmed V and J ends, which lost 2 bases and 8 bases, there was a span of 12 bases. In germline, CDR1 is MNHEY, CDR2 SVGAGI. This CDR3 is built from 14 residues.

This clonotype occurred many times. The rearrangement links TRBV5-1 to TRBJ2-3; 8 nucleotides align to TRBD1. Germline loops: CDR1 SGHRS, CDR2 YFSETQ. This CDR3 region has 12 residues. The ends lost 3 bases at V and 11 bases at J; junction bases unmatched: 5. The CDR3 protein is CASSSDRVGQYF. The CDR3 nucleotides are TGCGCCAGCAGCTCGGACAGGGTCGGGCAGTATTTT.

This clonotype was found many times. The chain recombines TRBV29-1 with TRBJ1-2; 9 positions agree with TRBD1. The germline V gene encodes CDR1 SQVTM and CDR2 ANQGSEA. There are 13 residues in the CDR3. Germline trimming cut 5 bases from V and 6 bases from J; bases unmatched to any gene: 7. The DNA for the CDR3 is TGCAGCGTTCCCCCACAGGGGGCGCATGGCTACACCTTC. It encodes CSVPPQGAHGYTF.

This clonotype was counted ten times or more. The V gene is TRBV4-2, the J gene TRBJ2-3; 8 positions agree with TRBD1. The V gene's germline CDR1 is LGHNA and CDR2 YNFKEQ. V lost 2 bases, J lost 1 base, and 8 bases stayed unmatched. The CDR3 contains 17 residues. In DNA, the CDR3 is TGTGCCAGCAGCCAATCCCCGACAGGGGTGGGCACAGATACGCAGTATTTT. Amino acids: CASSQSPTGVGTDTQYF.

This clonotype has a handful of counts. V and J are TRBV7-2 and TRBJ2-3; tentative D call: TRBD2 (6 bases). The V and J ends lost 3 bases and 2 bases respectively, with 15 bases between them. Germline-derived CDR1 and CDR2 are SGHTA and FQGNSA. The length of the CDR3 is 16 residues. CDR3 in amino acids: CASSLNMGLHTDTQYF. The CDR3 bases are TGTGCCAGCAGCTTGAATATGGGACTTCACACAGATACGCAGTATTTT.

This clonotype showed up many times. This chain connects TRBV5-1 to TRBJ2-7, with 7 bases matching TRBD2. J gave up 3 bases and V 3 bases, and 6 bases lay outside the gene matches. The CDR3 extends over 14 amino acids. Germline V lookup: CDR1 SGHRS, CDR2 YFSETQ. The CDR3, as DNA: TGCGCCAGCAGCTGGGGGAGGGGAGTCTACGAGCAGTACTTC. Its translation: CASSWGRGVYEQYF.

This clonotype appeared many times. The chain uses TRBV6-5 and TRBJ2-7; TRBD1 is a possible D gene (6 bases). The CDR3 has 16 residues. Trimming removed 0 bases at V and 1 base at J, with 13 bases between. The V gene's germline CDR1 is MNHEY and CDR2 SVGAGI. The CDR3 is CASSYSSGELSYEQYF. CDR3 nucleotides: TGTGCCAGCAGTTACTCCTCAGGGGAGTTGTCCTACGAGCAGTACTTC.

V gene TRBV5-1 combines with J gene TRBJ2-1; 13 nucleotides line up with TRBD2. CDR1 SGHRS and CDR2 YFSETQ come from the germline V gene. This CDR3 has 16 residues. V lost 4 bases, J lost 2 bases, and 3 bases stayed unmatched. The CDR3 DNA reads as TGCGCCAGCAGCGCCGGGACTAGCGGGGCCTACAATGAGCAGTTCTTC. It yields the protein CASSAGTSGAYNEQFF.

This clonotype was found many times. CDR3 region: CSAGQVYSYNEQFF. Here the CDR3 DNA reads TGCAGTGCTGGACAGGTCTACTCCTACAATGAGCAGTTCTTC. The rearrangement uses TRBV20-1 and TRBJ2-1; 7 bases map to TRBD1. CDR1 DFQATT and CDR2 SNEGSKA come from the germline V gene (reference sequence). The V and J ends lost 5 bases and 0 bases, in that order; junction bases with no gene match: 4. The CDR3 is 14 amino acids.

This clonotype was picked up many times. The gene calls are TRBV2 and TRBJ2-5, with D possibly matching TRBD1 (5 bases). Germline CDR1 and CDR2: SNHLY and FYNNEI. The length of the CDR3 is 15 residues. The germline V and J ends were trimmed by 4 bases and 4 bases, with 16 bases remaining between them. The CDR3, as DNA: TGTGCCAGCAGTGTTTCTCCAGGGTTGGCAGAGACCCAGTACTTC. It codes for CASSVSPGLAETQYF. The complete variable domain, with remaining parts taken from reference TRBV2 and TRBJ2-5, reads EPEVTQTPSHQVTQMGQEVILRCVPISNHLYFYWYRQILGQKVEFLVSFYNNEISEKSEIFDDQFSVERPDGSNFTLKIRSTKLEDSAMYFCASSVSPGLAETQYFGPGTRLLVL.

This clonotype was observed a handful of times. The chain combines TRBV7-2 with TRBJ2-5; 12 positions match TRBD2. The ends lost 6 bases at V and 3 bases at J; junction bases unmatched: 5. Per germline, CDR1 SGHTA and CDR2 FQGNSA. The CDR3 sequence is 15 residues long. CDR3 protein: CASRPLAGGEETQYF. In DNA form, the CDR3 reads TGTGCCAGCAGACCTCTAGCGGGGGGGGAAGAGACCCAGTACTTC. Full variable domain (rest looked up from reference TRBV7-2 and TRBJ2-5): GAGVSQSPSNKVTEKGKDVELRCDPISGHTALYWYRQSLGQGLEFLIYFQGNSAPDKSGLPSDRFSAERTGGSVSTLTIQRTQQEDSAVYLCASRPLAGGEETQYFGPGTRLLVL.

At least ten counts were recorded for this clonotype. The rearrangement links TRBV2 to TRBJ2-2; 11 nucleotides align to TRBD2. Germline lookup yields CDR1 SNHLY and CDR2 FYNNEI. J gave up 5 bases and V 6 bases, and 14 bases lay outside the gene matches. This CDR3 is built from 18 residues. CDR3 DNA sequence: TGTGCCAGCAGGCGCGGATTTAGCGGGAGGGCCAAGACCGGGGAGCTGTTTTTT. Translation gives CASRRGFSGRAKTGELFF.

Many counts were recorded for this clonotype. The chain joins TRBV10-3 to TRBJ2-3; D is uncertain. V lost 5 bases to trimming and J lost 6 bases, with 9 bases between them. Germline lookup yields CDR1 ENHRY and CDR2 SYGVKD. The CDR3 covers 12 residues. The CDR3 here is CAISPGGDTQYF. DNA for the CDR3: TGTGCCATCAGTCCGGGTGGGGATACGCAGTATTTT.

In this sample, this clonotype turned up many times. CDR3 bases: TGTGCCATCAGTGAGGGGGGAAACGGGGAGCTGTTTTTT. This gives the protein CAISEGGNGELFF. The chain recombines TRBV10-3 with TRBJ2-2; TRBD1 or TRBD2 may be the D gene (5 bases each). Germline values: CDR1 ENHRY, CDR2 SYGVKD. The CDR3 consists of 13 residues. The ends were cut back, 2 bases at V and 7 bases at J, with 8 bases in the middle.

This clonotype was found many times. The chain has TRBV6-5 and TRBJ1-4, with 7 bases that match TRBD1. Germline assignment: CDR1 MNHEY and CDR2 SVGAGI. This CDR3 has 14 amino acids. V gave up 2 bases and J gave up 11 bases; unmatched junction bases: 8. CDR3 sequence (DNA): TGTGCCAGCAGTTACCAGGGGGGATCGGAGAAACTGTTTTTT. Its protein product is CASSYQGGSEKLFF.

About this clonotype itself: A much larger clone lies one base from this, so it may be a read error. The genes are TRBV27 and TRBJ2-7; TRBD1 aligns across 7 bases. This CDR3 has 12 residues. Germline assignment: CDR1 MNHEY and CDR2 SMNVEV (reference sequence). The CDR3 loop reads CTSSSLTGAKYF. The DNA of the CDR3 is TGTACCAGCAGTTCCCTAACAGGGGCAAAGTACTTC.